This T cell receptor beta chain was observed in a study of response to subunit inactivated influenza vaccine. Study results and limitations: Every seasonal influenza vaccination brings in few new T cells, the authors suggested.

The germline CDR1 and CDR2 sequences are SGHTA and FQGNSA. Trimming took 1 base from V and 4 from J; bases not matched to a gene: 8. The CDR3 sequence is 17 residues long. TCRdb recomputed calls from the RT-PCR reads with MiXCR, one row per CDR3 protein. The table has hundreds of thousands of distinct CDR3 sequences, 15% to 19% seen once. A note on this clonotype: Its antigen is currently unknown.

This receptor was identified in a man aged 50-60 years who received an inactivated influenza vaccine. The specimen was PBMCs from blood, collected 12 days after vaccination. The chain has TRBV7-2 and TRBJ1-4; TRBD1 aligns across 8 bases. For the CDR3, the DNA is TGTGCCAGCAGCTTAGTGGCAGGGGGCTACGGTAATGAAAAACTGTTTTTT. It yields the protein CASSLVAGGYGNEKLFF.